The 27 T cell receptor beta chains in this list originate from one sample, sequenced in a study of blood T cell repertoires in COVID-19. Only in-frame clones appear in the TCRdb table, and some are missing; sequencing was by immunoSEQ multiplex PCR. The sample has about 60,000 clones, roughly 80% seen once. Sequencing was carried out using PBMCs or T cells enriched from blood (not recorded which). The receptors originated from a woman in her thirties or forties with acute COVID-19.

This sequence joins TRBV28 and TRBJ2-7; 7 bases fit TRBD1. The CDR3 is made up of 16 amino acids. From germline, CDR1 is MDHEN and CDR2 SYDVKM. Unmatched junction bases numbered 10, after V lost 2 bases and J lost 3 bases. The CDR3 protein is CASSLASGQLLYEQYF. The CDR3 DNA reads as TGTGCCAGCAGTTTAGCGTCGGGACAGCTCCTCTACGAGCAGTACTTC. The complete variable domain, with remaining parts taken from reference TRBV28 and TRBJ2-7, reads DVKVTQSSRYLVKRTGEKVFLECVQDMDHENMFWYRQDPGLGLRLIYFSYDVKMKEKGDIPEGYSVSREKKERFSLILESASTNQTSMYLCASSLASGQLLYEQYFGPGTRLTVT.

This clone was observed a single time. The chain carries TRBV5-4 and TRBJ1-2, with D perhaps TRBD1 (6 bases). CDR1 and CDR2 from the germline V gene are SGHNT and YYREEE (reference sequence). The ends were cut back, 0 bases at V and 8 bases at J, with 14 bases in the middle. CDR3 length: 14 residues. DNA for the CDR3: TGTGCCAGCAGCTTGGACAGGGAGTTGGGCGGCTACACCTTC. This translates into CASSLDRELGGYTF.

In its sample, this clone was seen once. This rearrangement joins TRBV6-6 to TRBJ1-3; D gene unclear. Trimming removed 0 bases from V and 4 bases from J, with 7 bases in between. This CDR3 region has 14 residues. Germline values: CDR1 MNHNY, CDR2 SVGAGI (reference sequence). CDR3 sequence: CASSYSVRGNTIYF. CDR3 bases: TGTGCCAGCAGTTACTCGGTCAGGGGAAACACCATATATTTT.

The gene calls are TRBV4-1 and TRBJ1-6; D gene ambiguous. This CDR3 has 15 residues. CDR1 is MGHRA and CDR2 is YSYEKL in the germline V gene. The V and J ends lost 0 bases and 5 bases respectively, with 8 bases between them. The CDR3 here is CASSQDQLNNSPLHF. CDR3 nucleotide sequence: TGCGCCAGCAGCCAAGATCAACTTAATAATTCACCCCTCCACTTT.

The chain links TRBV5-4 to TRBJ2-1; D is ambiguous. The V and J ends lost 4 bases and 4 bases respectively, with 12 bases between them. CDR1 is SGHNT, CDR2 YYREEE, per germline (reference sequence). This CDR3 contains 14 residues. The CDR3: CASSPPDLYNEQFF. The CDR3 DNA sequence: TGTGCCAGCAGCCCCCCTGACTTGTACAATGAGCAGTTCTTC.

The chain employs TRBV6-6 and TRBJ2-5, with a weak D call TRBD2 (5 bases). Trimming took off 0 bases at V and 5 bases at J, with 16 bases between the two ends. The CDR3 is 16 amino acids. Germline values: CDR1 MNHNY, CDR2 SVGAGI (reference sequence). CDR3 coding DNA: TGTGCCAGCAGTTACTCTGTCCGGGCTAGCCGGGAGACCCAGTACTTC. It yields the protein CASSYSVRASRETQYF.

J is TRBJ1-5 and V is TRBV28; D call uncertain. V was pared by 8 bases and J by 6 bases, with 17 bases between. CDR1 MDHEN and CDR2 SYDVKM come from the germline V gene. This CDR3 is built from 14 residues. CDR3 DNA: TGTGCCAGCTTCACAGTTCGGGATTTTCAGCCCCAGCATTTT. This encodes CASFTVRDFQPQHF.

The chain employs TRBV3-1 (or the pseudogene TRBV3-2) and TRBJ1-5; possibly TRBD1 for D (6 bases). The CDR3 extends over 16 amino acids. Germline V gene data show CDR1 as LGHDT and CDR2 as YNNKEL (reference sequence). V shed 0 bases and J shed 0 bases, with 9 bases lying between them. CDR3 DNA sequence: TGTGCCAGCAGCCAAGATGGACAGTTTAGCAATCAGCCCCAGCATTTT. This encodes CASSQDGQFSNQPQHF.

The chain couples TRBV3-1 (or the pseudogene TRBV3-2) to TRBJ2-7, with 10 bases fitting TRBD2. Unmatched junction bases numbered 11, after V lost 0 bases and J lost 6 bases. The CDR3 extends over 17 amino acids. Germline CDR1 is LGHDT and CDR2 is YNNKEL (reference sequence). The CDR3 sequence: CASSQDTVAGGSGEQYF. In DNA form, the CDR3 reads TGTGCCAGCAGCCAAGATACAGTAGCGGGAGGATCCGGCGAGCAGTACTTC.

This sequence joins TRBV7-2 and TRBJ2-3, with a weak D call TRBD2 (7 bases). Deletions cut 0 bases from V and 5 bases from J, with 9 bases between. This CDR3 has 14 residues. CDR1 is SGHTA, CDR2 FQGNSA, per germline. The CDR3 DNA follows: TGTGCCAGCAGCTTAGCGGGGGGGCGAGATACGCAGTATTTT. Encoded protein: CASSLAGGRDTQYF.

The chain is built from TRBV27 and TRBJ2-1; 10 bases are a match to TRBD1. Trimming removed 2 bases from V and 4 bases from J; junction bases left unmatched: 5. The CDR3 extends over 16 amino acids. Germline CDR1 and CDR2: MNHEY and SMNVEV (reference sequence). The CDR3 here is CASSLRGTGEYNEQFF. CDR3 DNA: TGTGCCAGCAGTTTAAGGGGGACAGGGGAATACAATGAGCAGTTCTTC.

This clone has a single count. The chain links TRBV19 to TRBJ2-6, with 9 bases fitting TRBD1. CDR1 is LNHDA, CDR2 SQIVND, per germline (reference sequence). The CDR3 totals 16 residues. J gave up 4 bases and V 9 bases, and 10 bases lay outside the gene matches. CDR3 in amino acids: CASRDRVNSGANVLTF. The CDR3 DNA reads TGTGCCAGCCGGGACAGGGTGAATTCCGGGGCCAACGTCCTGACTTTC.

The chain has TRBV12-3 or TRBV12-4 and TRBJ2-2; 7 bases are a match to TRBD2. The CDR3 runs 13 residues. V was clipped by 6 bases and J by 6 bases; unmatched bases: 4. The chain's CDR3 is CASRAGGSGELFF. DNA of the CDR3: TGTGCCAGCAGGGCCGGGGGGTCCGGGGAGCTGTTTTTT.

The V gene is TRBV6-4, the J gene TRBJ1-6; unclear D gene. This CDR3 is built from 13 residues. CDR1 is MRHNA and CDR2 is SNTAGT in the germline V gene. Trimming took off 5 bases at V and 7 bases at J, with 9 bases between the two ends. The CDR3 coding sequence is TGTGCCAGCAGTCACACGGAGAATTCACCCCTCCACTTT. Encoded protein: CASSHTENSPLHF.

This sequence joins TRBV2 and TRBJ2-2, with 8 bases matching TRBD2. The germline CDR1 and CDR2 sequences are SNHLY and FYNNEI. Germline trimming cut 6 bases from V and 3 bases from J; bases unmatched to any gene: 6. CDR3 length: 15 residues. The CDR3 DNA reads as TGTGCCAGCAGATCCGGGACTAGGGACACCGGGGAGCTGTTTTTT. Translating it yields CASRSGTRDTGELFF.

J is TRBJ1-3 and V is TRBV6-5, with D hard to call. V was pared by 8 bases and J by 9 bases, with 14 bases between. This CDR3 spans 12 amino acids. CDR1 is MNHEY, CDR2 SVGAGI, per germline. The CDR3 here is CASGRSAGTIYF. CDR3 sequence (DNA): TGTGCCAGCGGAAGGAGCGCTGGCACCATATATTTT.

This chain links TRBV27 with TRBJ2-7; 10 nucleotides match TRBD1. The germline V gene encodes CDR1 MNHEY and CDR2 SMNVEV (reference sequence). The CDR3 spans 13 residues. V shed 4 bases, J shed 6 bases, and the junction held 3 bases outside the gene matches. The CDR3 spells CASSWDRGGEQYF. The CDR3 bases are TGTGCCAGCAGTTGGGACAGGGGTGGCGAGCAGTACTTC.

The CDR3 region has the DNA TGTGCCAGCAGCAACACGGGTGGAGGAGGGGAAAAACTGTTTTTT. Translation: CASSNTGGGGEKLFF. The chain combines TRBV7-9 with TRBJ1-4; no clear D. Germline CDR1 is SEHNR and CDR2 is FQNEAQ (reference sequence). Trimming removed 5 bases from V and 8 bases from J, with 18 bases in between. There are 15 residues in the CDR3.

The rearrangement uses TRBV11-2 and TRBJ1-6, with a possible D match to TRBD1 (5 bases). V lost 7 bases and J 6 bases, leaving 10 bases between the germline ends. This CDR3 spans 13 amino acids. Germline V gene lookup returns CDR1 SGHAT and CDR2 FQNNGV. The CDR3 DNA follows: TGTGCCAGCACCCCCCAGGGTAATTCACCCCTCCACTTT. Translated: CASTPQGNSPLHF.

J is TRBJ1-3 and V is TRBV18; D may be TRBD1 (5 bases). The ends were cut back, 0 bases at V and 4 bases at J, with 7 bases in the middle. The CDR3 covers 14 residues. Germline V lookup: CDR1 KGHSH, CDR2 LQKENI. The CDR3, as DNA: TGTGCCAGCTCACCACCATCAGGGGGAAACACCATATATTTT. It is translated as CASSPPSGGNTIYF.

This clone turned up a few times. The chain has TRBV20-1 and TRBJ1-4, with D uncertain. Trimming took 3 bases from V and 3 from J, leaving 17 bases between them. The CDR3 has 16 amino acids. The germline V gene has CDR1 DFQATT and CDR2 SNEGSKA (reference sequence). The CDR3 reads CSASGIGGGSNEKLFF. CDR3 in DNA: TGCAGTGCTAGTGGGATCGGCGGAGGGTCTAATGAAAAACTGTTTTTT.

The chain recombines TRBV10-3 with TRBJ2-7, with D tentatively TRBD2 (5 bases). This CDR3 region has 12 residues. From germline, CDR1 is ENHRY and CDR2 SYGVKD. Trimming pared 11 bases from V and 4 bases from J, leaving 15 bases between. The CDR3 coding sequence is TGTGCCTCGAACGAGGGCAAGTACGAGCAGTACTTC. It specifies CASNEGKYEQYF.

The chain carries TRBV18 and TRBJ2-7; tentative D call: TRBD1 (5 bases). V was pared by 0 bases and J by 7 bases, with 7 bases between. The CDR3 extends over 12 amino acids. The germline CDR1 and CDR2 sequences are KGHSH and LQKENI. Here the CDR3 DNA reads TGTGCCAGCTCACCACCAAAGGGGGAGCAGTACGTC. It encodes CASSPPKGEQYV.

Here the CDR3 DNA reads TGTGCCAGCAGTTACTCGTTTGGAGGGGACTCACCCCTCCACTTT. It translates to CASSYSFGGDSPLHF. The chain couples TRBV6-6 to TRBJ1-6; D might be TRBD1 (5 bases). V shed 0 bases and J shed 10 bases, with 13 bases lying between them. This CDR3 is 15 amino acids long. Per the germline V gene, CDR1 is MNHNY and CDR2 is SVGAGI (reference sequence).

The rearrangement uses TRBV4-1 and TRBJ2-1, with 9 bases fitting TRBD1. CDR3 length: 13 amino acids. CDR1 MGHRA and CDR2 YSYEKL come from the germline V gene. The V segment lost 1 base and the J segment 10 bases; nucleotides outside the gene matches: 2. CDR3 nucleotides: TGCGCCAGCAGCCAAGGTGGGACAGGGGAGCAGTTCTTC. Amino acid sequence: CASSQGGTGEQFF.

J is TRBJ1-1 and V is TRBV19, with D tentatively TRBD1 (5 bases). Germline CDR1 and CDR2: LNHDA and SQIVND (reference sequence). The V and J ends lost 4 bases and 0 bases respectively, with 18 bases between them. The CDR3 extends over 17 amino acids. The CDR3 reads CASSTRRGPEMNTEAFF. In DNA, the CDR3 is TGTGCCAGTAGTACTCGTAGGGGCCCTGAAATGAACACTGAAGCTTTCTTT.

This clone has more than one count but fewer than ten. This chain connects TRBV7-9 to TRBJ2-1; TRBD2 aligns across 11 bases. V was clipped by 2 bases and J by 8 bases; unmatched bases: 5. Germline values: CDR1 SEHNR, CDR2 FQNEAQ (reference sequence). CDR3 length equals 15 residues. The CDR3 protein is CASSLPGLAVYEQFF. The CDR3 coding sequence is TGTGCCAGCAGCTTACCGGGACTAGCGGTATATGAGCAGTTCTTC.